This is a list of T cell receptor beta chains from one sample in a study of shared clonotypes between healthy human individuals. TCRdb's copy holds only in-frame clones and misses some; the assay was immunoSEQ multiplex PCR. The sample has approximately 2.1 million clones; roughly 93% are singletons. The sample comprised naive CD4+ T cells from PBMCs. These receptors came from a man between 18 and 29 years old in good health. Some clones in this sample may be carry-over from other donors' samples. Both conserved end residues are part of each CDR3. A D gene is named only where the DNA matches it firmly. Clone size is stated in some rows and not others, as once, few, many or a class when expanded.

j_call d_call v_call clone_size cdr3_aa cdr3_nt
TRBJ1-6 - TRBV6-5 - CASSRTGKNSPLHF TGTGCCAGCAGTAGAACAGGGAAGAATTCACCCCTCCACTTT
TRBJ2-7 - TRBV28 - CATGNSGLLYEQYF TGTGCCACCGGCAATAGCGGACTTCTCTACGAGCAGTACTTC
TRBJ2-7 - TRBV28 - CASSPGFGYEQYF TGTGCCAGCAGCCCAGGGTTCGGGTACGAGCAGTACTTC
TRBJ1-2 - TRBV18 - CASSPDEYYGYTF TGTGCCAGCTCACCAGACGAGTACTATGGCTACACCTTC
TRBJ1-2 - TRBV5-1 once CASSSDWGDYTF TGCGCCAGCAGCAGCGATTGGGGAGATTACACCTTC
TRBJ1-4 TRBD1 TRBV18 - CASSPGQAKNYEKLFF TGTGCCAGCTCACCGGGACAGGCGAAGAATTATGAAAAACTGTTTTTT
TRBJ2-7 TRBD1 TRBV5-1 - CASSPTGESIGQYF TGCGCCAGCAGCCCGACAGGGGAATCGATTGGGCAGTACTTC
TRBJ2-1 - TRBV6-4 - CASSDRLGSNEQFF TGTGCCAGCAGTGACCGGCTAGGCTCCAATGAGCAGTTCTTC
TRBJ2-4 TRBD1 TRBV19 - CASSGTGELAKNIQYF TGTGCCAGTAGTGGTACAGGGGAACTAGCCAAAAACATTCAGTACTTC
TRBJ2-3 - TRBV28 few CASRGTDTQYF TGTGCCAGCAGGGGCACAGATACGCAGTATTTT
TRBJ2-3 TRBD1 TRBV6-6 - CASSYRQGVADTQYF TGTGCCAGCAGTTACAGGCAGGGGGTCGCAGATACGCAGTATTTT
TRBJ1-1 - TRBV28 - CASSPPGQWNTEAFF TGTGCCAGCAGTCCCCCAGGACAGTGGAACACTGAAGCTTTCTTT
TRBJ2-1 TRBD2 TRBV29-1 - CSVEIIAGESYNEQFF TGCAGCGTTGAAATTATAGCGGGAGAGTCCTACAATGAGCAGTTCTTC
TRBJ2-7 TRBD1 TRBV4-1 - CASSQAGQGSVQYF TGCGCCAGCAGCCAAGCGGGACAGGGCTCAGTGCAGTACTTC
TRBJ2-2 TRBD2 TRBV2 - CASSAAGGPTGELFF TGTGCCAGCAGTGCAGCGGGAGGGCCCACCGGGGAGCTGTTTTTT
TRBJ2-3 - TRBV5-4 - CASSSPGRPSTDTQYF TGTGCCAGCAGCTCCCCGGGACGGCCTTCCACAGATACGCAGTATTTT
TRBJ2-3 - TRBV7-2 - CASSLVGPTDTQYF TGTGCCAGCAGCTTAGTGGGACCCACAGATACGCAGTATTTT
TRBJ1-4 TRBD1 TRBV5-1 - CASSRPQGGTNEKLFF TGCGCCAGCAGCAGGCCACAGGGGGGAACTAATGAAAAACTGTTTTTT
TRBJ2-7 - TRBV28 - CASSSSPSYEQYF TGTGCCAGCAGTTCGTCCCCTTCCTACGAGCAGTACTTC
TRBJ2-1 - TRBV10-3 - CAISTQAGLIPNEQFF TGTGCCATCAGTACCCAAGCGGGCCTCATACCGAATGAGCAGTTCTTC
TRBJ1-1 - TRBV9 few CASSVGQPGNTEAFF TGTGCCAGCAGCGTAGGCCAGCCAGGAAACACTGAAGCTTTCTTT
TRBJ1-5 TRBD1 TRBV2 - CASRTTGAGVQPQHF TGTGCCAGCAGAACGACAGGGGCCGGGGTACAGCCCCAGCATTTT
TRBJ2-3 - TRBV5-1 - CASSLQGGTDTQYF TGCGCCAGCAGCTTGCAAGGCGGCACAGATACGCAGTATTTT
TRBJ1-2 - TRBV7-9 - CASSSGRLYGYTF TGTGCCAGCAGCTCGGGGAGATTATATGGCTACACCTTC
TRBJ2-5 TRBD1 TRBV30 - CAWGTGPETQYF TGTGCCTGGGGGACAGGGCCAGAGACCCAGTACTTC
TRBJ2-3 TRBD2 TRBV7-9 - CASSLGASGSTDTQYF TGTGCCAGCAGCTTAGGGGCTAGCGGGAGCACAGATACGCAGTATTTT
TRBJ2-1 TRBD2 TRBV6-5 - CASSYGGSRHNEQFF TGTGCCAGCAGTTACGGCGGGAGTCGCCACAATGAGCAGTTCTTC
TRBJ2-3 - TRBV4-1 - CASSQDRAGTRDTQYF TGCGCCAGCAGCCAAGATCGGGCCGGGACGCGAGATACGCAGTATTTT
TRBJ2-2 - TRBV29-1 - CSVDPGNTGELFF TGCAGCGTTGATCCCGGAAACACCGGGGAGCTGTTTTTT
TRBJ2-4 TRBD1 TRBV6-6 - CASSRGLGQGSDIQYF TGTGCCAGCAGCCGAGGACTGGGACAGGGGTCGGACATTCAGTACTTC
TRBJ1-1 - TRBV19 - CASTRDKNTEAFF TGTGCCAGTACCCGGGACAAAAACACTGAAGCTTTCTTT
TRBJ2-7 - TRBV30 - CAWSVSGVEQYF TGTGCCTGGAGTGTGTCTGGGGTCGAGCAGTACTTC
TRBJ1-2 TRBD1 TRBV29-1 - CSVERDRGYYGYTF TGCAGCGTTGAAAGGGACAGGGGATATTATGGCTACACCTTC
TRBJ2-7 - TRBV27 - CASSELRTASYEQYF TGTGCCAGCTCCGAACTTAGGACAGCCTCCTACGAGCAGTACTTC
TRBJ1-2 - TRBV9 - CASSVAPQPRGYTF TGTGCCAGCAGCGTAGCCCCGCAGCCGCGTGGCTACACCTTC
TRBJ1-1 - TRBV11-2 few CARGGRMNTEAFF TGTGCCAGAGGGGGGAGGATGAACACTGAAGCTTTCTTT
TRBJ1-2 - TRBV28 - CASSFGVGYTF TGTGCCAGCAGTTTCGGGGTCGGCTACACCTTC
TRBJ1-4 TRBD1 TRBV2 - CASLVGTGQEKLFF TGTGCCTCCCTTGTAGGGACAGGGCAAGAAAAACTGTTTTTT
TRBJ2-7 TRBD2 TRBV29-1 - CSVVGRTLYEQYF TGCAGCGTTGTCGGGAGGACCCTGTACGAGCAGTACTTC
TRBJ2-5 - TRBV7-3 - CASSLNGARETQYF TGTGCCAGCAGCTTAAATGGGGCGCGGGAGACCCAGTACTTC
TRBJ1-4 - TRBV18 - CASSSRQATNEKLFF TGTGCCAGCTCGTCCCGACAGGCAACTAATGAAAAACTGTTTTTT
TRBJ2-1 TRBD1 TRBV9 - CASSAAGGQTIEQFF TGTGCCAGCAGCGCCGCAGGGGGCCAAACAATTGAGCAGTTCTTC
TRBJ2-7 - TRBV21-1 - CASSLGLLQQYF TGTGCCAGCAGCCTAGGACTCTTGCAGCAGTACTTC
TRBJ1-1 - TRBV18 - CASSSLGEAAPNTEAFF TGTGCCAGCTCATCGCTTGGTGAGGCCGCACCAAACACTGAAGCTTTCTTT
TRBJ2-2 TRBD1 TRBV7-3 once CASSRDSGSSGGELFF TGTGCCAGCAGCCGGGACAGCGGATCCTCGGGAGGGGAGCTGTTTTTT
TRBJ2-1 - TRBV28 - CASSGRGAGYNSYNEQFF TGTGCCAGCAGTGGCCGGGGGGCCGGCTATAACTCCTACAATGAGCAGTTCTTC
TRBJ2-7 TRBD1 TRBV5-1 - CASSLAGQGHEQYF TGCGCCAGCAGCTTAGCGGGACAGGGGCACGAGCAGTACTTC
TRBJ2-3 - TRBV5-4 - CASSFGGGGWGTDTQYF TGTGCCAGCAGCTTTGGTGGTGGGGGTTGGGGCACAGATACGCAGTATTTT
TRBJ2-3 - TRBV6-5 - CASSPVARTDTQYF TGTGCCAGCAGCCCCGTCGCCAGAACAGATACGCAGTATTTT
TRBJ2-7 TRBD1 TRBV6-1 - CASTRDRSYEQYF TGTGCCAGCACTCGGGACAGATCCTACGAGCAGTACTTC
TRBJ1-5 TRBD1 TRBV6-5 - CASARDRGTQPQHF TGTGCCAGCGCCCGGGACAGGGGGACTCAGCCCCAGCATTTT
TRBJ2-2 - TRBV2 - CASRSWTNTGELFF TGTGCCAGCAGGTCCTGGACCAACACCGGGGAGCTGTTTTTT
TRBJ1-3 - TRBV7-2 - CASSLGPGPGNTIYF TGTGCCAGCAGCTTAGGGCCAGGGCCTGGAAACACCATATATTTT